This T cell receptor beta chain was recovered during a study of vaccination effects on CD4 cells after COVID-19. Across the study: Vaccination of participants consisted of two doses of either the BNT162b2 or mRNA-1273 vaccine.

With 4 bases removed from V and 0 bases from J, the gap between germline ends came to 14 bases. The germline V gene encodes CDR1 SGHRS and CDR2 YFSETQ. The CDR3 is 17 residues long. Generated by immunoSEQ multiplex PCR, the TCRdb table keeps only in-frame clones and is missing some. The sample yields around 83,000 clones, roughly 80% seen once. This clone was picked up one time. Its specificity is not known. Antigen-specific CD4+ T cells were first expanded with viral peptide pools by the ViraFEST assay and only then sequenced. Having been cultured for roughly 11 days, the cells underwent CD4+ T cell isolation. Previously uninfected by SARS-CoV-2, the vaccine recipients also showed negative nucleocapsid antibodies.

The sequence was obtained from a human donor who received a COVID-19 vaccine. Sample: CD4+ T cells from PBMCs cultured with HCoV-229E spike peptides, taken before COVID-19 vaccination. The chain recombines TRBV5-1 with TRBJ1-6; D gene ambiguous. The DNA of the CDR3 is TGCGCCAGCAGCCAAGAGGTTGGGAGCTCCTATAATTCACCCCTCCACTTT. Amino acid sequence: CASSQEVGSSYNSPLHF. Based on the CDR3 plus reference TRBV5-1 and TRBJ1-6, the full variable domain is KAGVTQTPRYLIKTRGQQVTLSCSPISGHRSVSWYQQTPGQGLQFLFEYFSETQRNKGNFPGRFSGRQFSNSRSEMNVSTLELGDSALYLCASSQEVGSSYNSPLHFGNGTRLTVT.